The 21 T cell receptor beta chains listed next were all sequenced from one sample in a study of cytomegalovirus exposure and HLA in healthy donors. PCR involved 60 Vbeta and 13 Jbeta primers. Some clones are missing from TCRdb's copy, which holds only in-frame ones; the method was immunoSEQ multiplex PCR. The data contain under 300,000 clones, about 86% of them singletons. The sample taken for sequencing was PBMCs. The receptors shown here come from a woman between 55 and 75 years old in good health and CMV-seropositive.

The chain joins TRBV9 to TRBJ2-2, with 11 bases lining up with TRBD2. V shed 2 bases and J 5 bases; nucleotides not matched to a gene: 2. This CDR3 has 15 amino acids. Germline CDR1 is SGDLS and CDR2 is YYNGEE. CDR3 DNA sequence: TGTGCCAGCAGCGTGACTAGCGGGAAGACCGGGGAGCTGTTTTTT. The encoded protein is CASSVTSGKTGELFF. Full variable domain (outside the CDR3, taken from reference TRBV9 and TRBJ2-2): DSGVTQTPKHLITATGQRVTLRCSPRSGDLSVYWYQQSLDQGLQFLIQYYNGEERAKGNILERFSAQQFPDLHSELNLSSLELGDSALYFCASSVTSGKTGELFFGEGSRLTVL.

Here the CDR3 reads CASSPTEGVGAQHF. In DNA, the CDR3 is TGTGCCAGCAGTCCAACAGAGGGTGTTGGGGCCCAGCATTTT. The V and J genes are TRBV2 and TRBJ1-5; D gene unclear. Germline values: CDR1 SNHLY, CDR2 FYNNEI. V was clipped by 5 bases and J by 11 bases, with 19 bases between them. This CDR3 region has 14 residues. Variable domain in full (rest from reference TRBV2 and TRBJ1-5): EPEVTQTPSHQVTQMGQEVILRCVPISNHLYFYWYRQILGQKVEFLVSFYNNEISEKSEIFDDQFSVERPDGSNFTLKIRSTKLEDSAMYFCASSPTEGVGAQHFGDGTRLSIL.

This sequence joins TRBV5-1 and TRBJ2-5, with TRBD2 as a possible D gene (5 bases). The CDR3 has 14 amino acids. The V and J ends lost 4 bases and 2 bases respectively, with 12 bases between them. In germline, CDR1 is SGHRS, CDR2 YFSETQ. CDR3 coding DNA: TGCGCCAGCAGCGACGGGGTAATACAAGAGACCCAGTACTTC. Amino acid sequence: CASSDGVIQETQYF.

The J gene is TRBJ2-2, the V gene TRBV6-4, with 11 nucleotides matching TRBD2. V dropped 5 bases and J dropped 1; count of bases not matched to a gene: 3. The CDR3 runs 16 residues. The germline CDR1 and CDR2 sequences are MRHNA and SNTAGT. The DNA for the CDR3 is TGTGCCAGCAGTTCCCTAGCGGGAGGGAACACCGGGGAGCTGTTTTTT. Protein product: CASSSLAGGNTGELFF.

The chain combines TRBV5-1 with TRBJ2-7, with D hard to call. Trimming pared 3 bases from V and 4 bases from J, leaving 5 bases between. The CDR3 spans 11 residues. Looked up from germline, CDR1 is SGHRS and CDR2 is YFSETQ. Here the CDR3 reads CASSYNYEQYF. CDR3 DNA sequence: TGCGCCAGCAGCTATAATTACGAGCAGTACTTC. Using reference TRBV5-1 and TRBJ2-7 for the parts outside the CDR3, the full variable domain is KAGVTQTPRYLIKTRGQQVTLSCSPISGHRSVSWYQQTPGQGLQFLFEYFSETQRNKGNFPGRFSGRQFSNSRSEMNVSTLELGDSALYLCASSYNYEQYFGPGTRLTVT.

Points on this clone: Relative to the germline gene, one junction end is altered; a read error may explain this. V gene TRBV7-9 combines with J gene TRBJ1-4; TRBD1 aligns across 8 bases. This CDR3 comprises 18 residues. Per the germline V gene, CDR1 is SEHNR and CDR2 is FQNEAQ (reference sequence). CDR3 in amino acids: CSSSPHRDRRSTNEKLFF. CDR3 nucleotides: TGTTCCAGCAGCCCGCACCGGGACAGGCGATCAACTAATGAAAAACTGTTTTTT.

V is TRBV6-5 and J is TRBJ2-7; D is unresolved. The CDR3 has 13 residues. V was shortened by 10 bases and J by 2 bases, with 15 bases between the two germline ends. Germline CDR1 is MNHEY and CDR2 is SVGAGI. The DNA of the CDR3 is TGTGCCACCATGCCCTCCGTAGCCTACGAGCAGTACTTC. Translating it yields CATMPSVAYEQYF.

This rearrangement joins TRBV9 to TRBJ2-3; 11 nucleotides align to TRBD1. The V gene's germline CDR1 is SGDLS and CDR2 YYNGEE. This CDR3 is 17 amino acids long. Losses at the gene ends were 4 bases for V and 3 bases for J; bases not matched to a gene: 10. The CDR3 protein is CASSPGTGGWRTDTQYF. As DNA, the CDR3 is TGTGCCAGCAGCCCCGGGACAGGGGGTTGGAGGACAGATACGCAGTATTTT.

The rearrangement links TRBV27 to TRBJ1-2; TRBD1 matches 8 bases. The CDR3 runs to 13 residues. CDR1 and CDR2 (germline): MNHEY, SMNVEV (reference sequence). V lost 7 bases, J lost 8 bases, and 9 bases stayed unmatched. The CDR3 nucleotides read TGTGCCAGCATGGACAGGGTACGACTCGGCTACACCTTC. Translating gives CASMDRVRLGYTF.

The gene calls are TRBV4-1 and TRBJ1-2; a possible D gene is TRBD1 (5 bases). With 0 bases removed from V and 3 bases from J, the gap between germline ends came to 8 bases. The CDR3 loop spans 14 amino acids. Germline V gives CDR1 MGHRA, CDR2 YSYEKL. In nucleotides, the CDR3 is TGCGCCAGCAGCCAAGACTGGGGGGACTATGGCTACACCTTC. This gives the protein CASSQDWGDYGYTF.

This chain joins TRBV11-2 and TRBJ1-3, with 9 bases lining up with TRBD1. CDR1 SGHAT and CDR2 FQNNGV come from the germline V gene. CDR3 length: 19 amino acids. The trim removed 4 bases at V and 0 bases at J, leaving 13 bases unmatched. CDR3 DNA: TGTGCCAGCAGCTCCGTCCGGCGGGACAGGGCCTCCTCTGGAAACACCATATATTTT. Protein: CASSSVRRDRASSGNTIYF.

The chain links TRBV28 to TRBJ2-7; D is possibly TRBD2 (5 bases). Germline lookup yields CDR1 MDHEN and CDR2 SYDVKM. The CDR3 sequence is 15 residues long. V lost 7 bases and J 0 bases, leaving 16 bases between the germline ends. DNA for the CDR3: TGTGCCAGCACCCATCGTGGGCGGGCCTCCTACGAGCAGTACTTC. It is translated as CASTHRGRASYEQYF. Supplemented by reference TRBV28 and TRBJ2-7, the full variable domain reads DVKVTQSSRYLVKRTGEKVFLECVQDMDHENMFWYRQDPGLGLRLIYFSYDVKMKEKGDIPEGYSVSREKKERFSLILESASTNQTSMYLCASTHRGRASYEQYFGPGTRLTVT.

The V call is TRBV18, the J call TRBJ2-1, with a weak D call TRBD1 (5 bases). This CDR3 has 16 residues. Germline-derived CDR1 and CDR2 are KGHSH and LQKENI. Trimming removed 2 bases from V and 0 bases from J, with 11 bases in between. CDR3 amino acids: CASSPNRPFSYNEQFF. Written as DNA, the CDR3 is TGTGCCAGCTCACCAAACAGGCCTTTCTCCTACAATGAGCAGTTCTTC.

The V and J genes are TRBV5-4 and TRBJ1-2; D perhaps matches TRBD1 (6 bases). Trimming left V 2 bases short and J 6 bases short, with 11 bases between. In germline, CDR1 is SGHNT, CDR2 YYREEE (reference sequence). This CDR3 spans 13 amino acids. CDR3 residues: CASSLQGRDGYTF. The CDR3 region has the DNA TGTGCCAGCAGCTTACAGGGAAGGGATGGCTACACCTTC.

The gene calls are TRBV15 and TRBJ1-2; the D gene is possibly TRBD1 (6 bases). The CDR3 is made up of 15 amino acids. The V gene's germline CDR1 is LNHNV and CDR2 YYDKDF (reference sequence). Between the trimmed V and J ends, which lost 0 bases and 4 bases, there was a span of 12 bases. The CDR3 protein is CATSRDRGGPYGYTF. DNA for the CDR3: TGTGCCACCAGCAGAGATCGAGGGGGACCCTATGGCTACACCTTC.

This clone appeared a few times. V gene TRBV4-1 combines with J gene TRBJ1-5; 8 nucleotides match TRBD1. The junction had 19 bases not matched to a gene; V was cut back by 1 base and J by 5 bases. This CDR3 region has 20 residues. Germline values: CDR1 MGHRA, CDR2 YSYEKL. This chain's CDR3 is CASSQVPWIISAGGYQPQHF. The CDR3 nucleotides read TGCGCCAGCAGCCAAGTCCCATGGATCATTAGTGCAGGGGGCTATCAGCCCCAGCATTTT.

This clone was recorded once. The J gene is TRBJ1-5, the V gene TRBV2; D remains ambiguous. Looked up from germline, CDR1 is SNHLY and CDR2 is FYNNEI. The V and J ends lost 8 bases and 3 bases respectively, with 11 bases between them. The CDR3 contains 13 residues. CDR3 nucleotides: TGTGCCAGCTCCGGGGAGAACAATCAGCCCCAGCATTTT. Amino acid sequence: CASSGENNQPQHF.

The genes are TRBV5-1 and TRBJ2-6; D unclear. V dropped 0 bases and J dropped 2 bases, with 9 bases sitting between them. The CDR3 is made up of 16 amino acids. Germline V gives CDR1 SGHRS, CDR2 YFSETQ. The CDR3 bases are TGCGCCAGCAGCTTGGCATTGGGCACTGGGGCCAACGTCCTGACTTTC. Encoded protein: CASSLALGTGANVLTF.

J is TRBJ2-3 and V is TRBV7-9, with 9 nucleotides matching TRBD1. J lost 11 bases, V lost 4 bases, and 4 bases had no gene match. Germline loops: CDR1 SEHNR, CDR2 FQNEAQ (reference sequence). The CDR3 has 12 amino acids. The CDR3, as DNA: TGTGCCAGCAGCTACAGGGGGCCAGGGCAGTATTTT. Translating it yields CASSYRGPGQYF.

V and J are TRBV27 and TRBJ2-7; possibly TRBD1 for D (6 bases). The CDR3 covers 16 residues. The germline V gene has CDR1 MNHEY and CDR2 SMNVEV (reference sequence). V gave up 5 bases and J gave up 6 bases, with 23 bases separating them. The CDR3 here is CASSAQGTVSFSEQYF. The CDR3, as DNA: TGTGCCAGCAGTGCGCAGGGGACCGTTTCCTTTAGCGAGCAGTACTTC.

The chain links TRBV18 to TRBJ1-5; a possible D gene is TRBD1 (6 bases). Germline V gives CDR1 KGHSH, CDR2 LQKENI. V shed 2 bases and J shed 0 bases, with 17 bases lying between them. The CDR3 consists of 18 residues. CDR3 DNA: TGTGCCAGCTCACCAAGCCAAAGGGGGTCGGATAGCAATCAGCCCCAGCATTTT. Translating gives CASSPSQRGSDSNQPQHF. Complete variable domain (other parts from reference TRBV18 and TRBJ1-5): NAGVMQNPRHLVRRRGQEARLRCSPMKGHSHVYWYRQLPEEGLKFMVYLQKENIIDESGMPKERFSAEFPKEGPSILRIQQVVRGDSAAYFCASSPSQRGSDSNQPQHFGDGTRLSIL.